The 2 T cell receptor beta chains presented below share a single source sample, sequenced in a study of CD8 T cells in ankylosing spondylitis. From the 5' RACE reads, TCRdb called clonotypes with MiXCR, one entry per CDR3 protein. The sample has roughly 220,000 distinct CDR3 sequences; 8% to 11% are singletons. Sequenced input: blood, either unsorted or a sorted T cell fraction (not recorded which). These receptors all stem from a male donor with ankylosing spondylitis or in good health (not recorded which).

This clonotype was counted at least ten times. J is TRBJ2-3 and V is TRBV20-1; no reliable D call. CDR3 length equals 15 residues. Germline assignment: CDR1 DFQATT and CDR2 SNEGSKA (reference sequence). Deletions cut 5 bases from V and 2 bases from J, with 17 bases between. CDR3 in DNA: TGCAGTGCTCCCCGGGTCTCTTCTCTCACAGATACGCAGTATTTT. It codes for CSAPRVSSLTDTQYF.

This clonotype was detected many times. The DNA for the CDR3 is TGCAGTGCTAGAGATGGGGCAGGGGGGCCCGGAAAACTGTTTTTT. Amino acid sequence: CSARDGAGGPGKLFF. The V gene is TRBV20-1, the J gene TRBJ1-4; 7 nucleotides match TRBD1. The CDR3 runs to 15 residues. V was clipped by 0 bases and J by 10 bases; unmatched bases: 11. Germline values: CDR1 DFQATT, CDR2 SNEGSKA (reference sequence).